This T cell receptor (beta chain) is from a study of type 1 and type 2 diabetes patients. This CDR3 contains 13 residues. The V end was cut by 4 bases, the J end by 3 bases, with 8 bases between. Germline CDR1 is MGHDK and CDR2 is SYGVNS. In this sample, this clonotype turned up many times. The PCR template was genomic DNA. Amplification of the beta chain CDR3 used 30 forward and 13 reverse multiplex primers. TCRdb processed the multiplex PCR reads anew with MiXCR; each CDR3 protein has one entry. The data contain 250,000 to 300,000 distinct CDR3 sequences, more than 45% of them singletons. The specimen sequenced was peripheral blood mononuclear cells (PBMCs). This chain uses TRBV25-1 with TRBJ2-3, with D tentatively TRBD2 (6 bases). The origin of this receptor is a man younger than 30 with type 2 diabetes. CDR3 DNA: TGTGCCAGCAGTGGGGGGGTAACAGATACGCAGTATTTT. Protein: CASSGGVTDTQYF.